Listed here is a single T cell receptor beta chain. Antigen specificity is unknown. It was healthy bone marrow donors who served as donors. This sample is drawn from a study of cytomegalovirus exposure and HLA in healthy donors. Study outcomes and limitations: HLA alleles were associated with some 17,000 TCR beta sequences in a later analysis at 0.05 false discovery rate.

Primers: 60 Vbeta forward and 13 Jbeta reverse. Sequencing used immunoSEQ multiplex PCR; TCRdb keeps in-frame clones, though not all of them. The data show over 75,000 clones, approximately 84% seen once. The ends were cut back, 4 bases at V and 7 bases at J, with 11 bases in the middle. Looked up from germline, CDR1 is PRHDT and CDR2 is FYEKMQ (reference sequence). The CDR3 is made up of 13 amino acids. The origin of this receptor is a woman aged 18-35 years in good health and CMV-seropositive. The sequenced material came from PBMCs. This chain uses TRBV13 with TRBJ2-1; D remains ambiguous. CDR3 sequence (DNA): TGTGCCAGCAGCTCCTGGGCTCCGAATGAGCAGTTCTTC. It encodes CASSSWAPNEQFF.